The sample holds a few counts of the clone carrying this T cell receptor beta chain. What it binds is not known. V was trimmed by 4 bases and J by 3 bases, leaving 3 bases between them. The CDR3 is 11 residues long. Per germline, CDR1 MGHDK and CDR2 SYGVNS. TCRdb passed the reads through MiXCR, listing each CDR3 protein once. There are about 600,000 distinct CDR3 sequences in the sample; 20% to 25% occur only once, and 6.5% to 10% lies in the top ten. The source of the sample is a study of T cell repertoires in cytomegalovirus infection. Study overall: Shared public TCR beta signatures pointed to both CMV infection and a matching HLA type. Overall study findings and caveats: Clonotypes of TCR beta that were HLA-C-restricted and CMV-specific dominated the ex vivo response. Summed frequency of shared TCR beta families picked out CMV carriers who also had the relevant HLA.

The gene calls are TRBV25-1 and TRBJ1-2; D call uncertain. The sequencing sample was made of CD8+ T cells from PBMCs. The receptor comes from a human donor in good health (CMV status not recorded). Some clones in this sample may be carry-over from other donors' samples. The CDR3 loop reads CASSVHYGYTF. The DNA of the CDR3 is TGTGCCAGCAGTGTCCACTATGGCTACACCTTC.